The 8 T cell receptor beta chains below come from one sample, sequenced in a study of blood T cell repertoires in COVID-19. Measured with immunoSEQ multiplex PCR; TCRdb has only the in-frame clones, and not every one. Of around 330,000 clones listed, approximately 90% are singletons. The sample taken for sequencing was peripheral blood. Receptors were obtained from a woman aged 25-40 years with COVID-19, enrolled during active disease.

In its sample, this clone was seen a few times. This rearrangement joins TRBV6-9 to TRBJ2-7; the match to TRBD2 covers 9 bases. Trimming removed 4 bases from V and 2 bases from J; junction bases left unmatched: 24. Germline CDR1 reads MNHGY; CDR2 reads SVAAGI. CDR3 length equals 21 residues. The DNA for the CDR3 is TGTGCCAGCAGTTCCTTACAGAATAGCGGGGGCCCTTCTAAATTCACCTACGAGCAGTACTTC. Its translation: CASSSLQNSGGPSKFTYEQYF.

The chain couples TRBV7-9 to TRBJ1-6; D perhaps matches TRBD1 (6 bases). The CDR3 is 15 amino acids. The germline V gene encodes CDR1 SEHNR and CDR2 FQNEAQ (reference sequence). The germline V and J ends were trimmed by 4 bases and 6 bases, with 13 bases remaining between them. CDR3 residues: CASSSKTGFNSPLHF. CDR3 sequence (DNA): TGTGCCAGCAGCTCGAAGACAGGTTTTAATTCACCCCTCCACTTT.

The CDR3 loop reads CASSLVRETEAFF. Written as DNA, the CDR3 is TGTGCCAGCAGCTTGGTCAGGGAAACTGAAGCTTTCTTT. The chain links TRBV5-4 to TRBJ1-1; D perhaps matches TRBD1 (5 bases). The germline CDR1 and CDR2 sequences are SGHNT and YYREEE (reference sequence). Trimming took off 0 bases at V and 5 bases at J, with 8 bases between the two ends. The CDR3 spans 13 residues.

The V gene is TRBV18, the J gene TRBJ2-7; TRBD1 aligns across 10 bases. This CDR3 spans 15 amino acids. Germline CDR1 KGHSH, CDR2 LQKENI. V shed 4 bases and J 7 bases; nucleotides not matched to a gene: 10. CDR3 sequence: CASSREGQGTWEQYF. The CDR3 DNA reads TGTGCCAGCTCACGTGAGGGACAGGGGACGTGGGAGCAGTACTTC.

This chain joins TRBV4-1 and TRBJ1-1, with 7 bases aligning to TRBD1. This CDR3 has 15 residues. CDR1 and CDR2 from the germline V gene are MGHRA and YSYEKL. J lost 5 bases, V lost 3 bases, and 9 bases had no gene match. The CDR3 loop reads CASSHPTTGVTEAFF. The DNA of the CDR3 is TGCGCCAGCAGCCACCCTACCACAGGGGTAACTGAAGCTTTCTTT.

J is TRBJ1-5 and V is TRBV30, with D perhaps TRBD1 (6 bases). V lost 0 bases to trimming and J lost 3 bases, with 9 bases between them. The CDR3 has 14 amino acids. Germline assignment: CDR1 GTSNPN and CDR2 SVGIG (reference sequence). The CDR3 region has the DNA TGTGCCTGGAGTGTAGGACAGCTCAATCAGCCCCAGCATTTT. Amino acids: CAWSVGQLNQPQHF.

This clone was observed at least ten times. The V call is TRBV6-2 or TRBV6-3, the J call TRBJ2-7, with D maybe TRBD1 (5 bases). Per germline, CDR1 MNHEY and CDR2 SVGEGT. Trimming shortened V by 0 bases and J by 0 bases, and 12 bases separated the two germline ends. This CDR3 region has 16 residues. The CDR3 is CASSYSGLDSSYEQYF. The CDR3 DNA reads as TGTGCCAGCAGTTACTCGGGGCTAGACAGCTCCTACGAGCAGTACTTC.

CDR3 sequence (DNA): TGTGCCAGCAGCGGGGCTCTGTATGGCTACACCTTC. Translation gives CASSGALYGYTF. J is TRBJ1-2 and V is TRBV11-3; D is possibly TRBD1 (5 bases). CDR1 SGHNT and CDR2 YENEEA come from the germline V gene. V dropped 5 bases and J dropped 5 bases, with 9 bases sitting between them. The CDR3 runs to 12 residues.